This is a list of T cell receptor beta chains from one sample in a study of blood T cell repertoires in COVID-19. The data were produced by immunoSEQ multiplex PCR, yet TCRdb's version contains in-frame clones alone and is incomplete. Here the sample spans 65,000 to 100,000 clones, around 88% being singletons. What was sequenced was peripheral blood. These TCRs come from a woman at least 80 years old with acute or convalescent COVID-19. Each CDR3 is given with its conserved first and last residue. D genes are given only for firm matches. Clone size appears in some rows only: once, few, many, or a class for an expanded clone.

clone size: -; J gene: TRBJ1-2; D gene: TRBD1; V gene: TRBV5-5; CDR3 protein: CASSLDRGRTDGYTF; CDR3 DNA: TGTGCCAGCAGCTTGGACAGGGGGCGGACGGATGGCTACACCTTC
clone size: -; J gene: TRBJ1-2; D gene: TRBD1; V gene: TRBV3-1/TRBV3-2; CDR3 protein: CASSQDNRGYGYTF; CDR3 DNA: TGTGCCAGCAGCCAAGACAACAGGGGCTATGGCTACACCTTC
clone size: once; J gene: TRBJ2-3; D gene: -; V gene: TRBV6-2/TRBV6-3; CDR3 protein: CASSQGGDTQYF; CDR3 DNA: TGTGCCAGCAGTCAAGGGGGAGATACGCAGTATTTT
clone size: few; J gene: TRBJ2-1; D gene: TRBD2; V gene: TRBV7-6; CDR3 protein: CASSDRGLAGGGGTYNEQFF; CDR3 DNA: TGTGCCAGCAGCGACAGAGGACTAGCGGGAGGAGGGGGGACTTACAATGAGCAGTTCTTC
clone size: once; J gene: TRBJ2-1; D gene: -; V gene: TRBV6-2/TRBV6-3; CDR3 protein: CASSFDPREQFF; CDR3 DNA: TGTGCCAGCAGTTTCGACCCTAGGGAGCAGTTCTTC
clone size: once; J gene: TRBJ2-3; D gene: -; V gene: TRBV6-5; CDR3 protein: CASSLSVPTDTQYF; CDR3 DNA: TGTGCCAGCAGCTTAAGCGTTCCCACAGATACGCAGTATTTT
clone size: -; J gene: TRBJ1-6; D gene: -; V gene: TRBV9; CDR3 protein: CASSVTPLGLSNSPLHF; CDR3 DNA: TGTGCCAGCAGCGTTACCCCTTTGGGGCTCTCTAATTCACCCCTCCACTTT
clone size: once; J gene: TRBJ2-6; D gene: -; V gene: TRBV18; CDR3 protein: CASSKSEFGANVLTF; CDR3 DNA: TGTGCCAGCTCAAAGTCGGAGTTTGGGGCCAACGTCCTGACTTTC
clone size: -; J gene: TRBJ1-4; D gene: -; V gene: TRBV10-3; CDR3 protein: CAISASRDEKLFF; CDR3 DNA: TGTGCCATCAGTGCGAGCAGGGATGAAAAACTGTTTTTT
clone size: few; J gene: TRBJ2-3; D gene: TRBD1; V gene: TRBV13; CDR3 protein: CASSLRTGGADTQYF; CDR3 DNA: TGTGCCAGCAGCTTAAGGACAGGGGGCGCAGATACGCAGTATTTT
clone size: -; J gene: TRBJ1-1; D gene: TRBD1; V gene: TRBV6-5; CDR3 protein: CASSSGQGLPEAFF; CDR3 DNA: TGTGCCAGCAGTTCGGGACAGGGACTGCCTGAAGCTTTCTTT
clone size: -; J gene: TRBJ2-2; D gene: -; V gene: TRBV7-6; CDR3 protein: CASSSSRASNTGELFF; CDR3 DNA: TGTGCCAGCAGCTCTTCCAGGGCGTCGAACACCGGGGAGCTGTTTTTT
clone size: -; J gene: TRBJ2-3; D gene: TRBD2; V gene: TRBV6-1; CDR3 protein: CASSGGGSGVTDTQYF; CDR3 DNA: TGTGCCAGCAGTGGGGGTGGTAGCGGGGTCACAGATACGCAGTATTTT
clone size: -; J gene: TRBJ2-3; D gene: -; V gene: TRBV14; CDR3 protein: CASSQDYQGDTQYF; CDR3 DNA: TGTGCCAGCAGCCAAGATTATCAGGGGGATACGCAGTATTTT
clone size: -; J gene: TRBJ2-1; D gene: -; V gene: TRBV7-2; CDR3 protein: CASSLHWRDATYNEQFF; CDR3 DNA: TGTGCCAGCAGCTTACATTGGCGGGACGCCACCTACAATGAGCAGTTCTTC
clone size: -; J gene: TRBJ2-2; D gene: TRBD2; V gene: TRBV27; CDR3 protein: CASSGLAGGRTGELFF; CDR3 DNA: TGTGCCAGCAGTGGGCTAGCGGGAGGAAGAACCGGGGAGCTGTTTTTT
clone size: -; J gene: TRBJ2-3; D gene: -; V gene: TRBV6-2/TRBV6-3; CDR3 protein: CASSKRPFRGSNTDTQYF; CDR3 DNA: TGTGCCAGCAGTAAGAGGCCTTTTCGGGGGAGCAACACAGATACGCAGTATTTT
clone size: -; J gene: TRBJ2-2; D gene: TRBD1; V gene: TRBV23-1; CDR3 protein: CARGFGQGACTGELFF; CDR3 DNA: TGCGCCAGGGGATTTGGACAGGGGGCATGTACCGGGGAGCTGTTTTTT